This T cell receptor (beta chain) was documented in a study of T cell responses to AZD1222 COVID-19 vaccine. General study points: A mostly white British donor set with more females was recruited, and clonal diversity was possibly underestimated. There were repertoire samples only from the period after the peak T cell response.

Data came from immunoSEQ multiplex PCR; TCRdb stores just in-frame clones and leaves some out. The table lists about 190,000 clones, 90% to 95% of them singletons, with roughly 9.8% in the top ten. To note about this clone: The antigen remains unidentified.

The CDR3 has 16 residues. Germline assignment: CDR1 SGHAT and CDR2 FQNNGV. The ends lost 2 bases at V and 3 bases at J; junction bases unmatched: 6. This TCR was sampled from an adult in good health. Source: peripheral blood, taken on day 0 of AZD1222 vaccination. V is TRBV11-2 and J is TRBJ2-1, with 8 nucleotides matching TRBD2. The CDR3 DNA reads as TGTGCCAGCAGCTTAACCGGGACTAGGGGCTACAATGAGCAGTTCTTC. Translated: CASSLTGTRGYNEQFF.